The 18 T cell receptor beta chains below were found in one sample sequenced in a study of tumour-infiltrating T cells in Burkitt lymphoma. The data were produced by immunoSEQ multiplex PCR, yet TCRdb's version contains in-frame clones alone and is incomplete. The data contain approximately 2,100 clones, approximately 75% of them seen just once; the ten biggest clones take up about 22%. The specimen sequenced was tumor tissue. These receptors came from a human donor with diffuse large B-cell lymphoma.

Here the CDR3 reads CSVSRAGGETQYF. CDR3 bases: TGCAGCGTTTCCCGGGCGGGAGGAGAGACCCAGTACTTC. The chain uses TRBV29-1 and TRBJ2-5, with 8 bases identical to TRBD2. Germline-derived CDR1 and CDR2 are SQVTM and ANQGSEA. The CDR3 consists of 13 residues. The junction had 6 bases not matched to a gene; V was cut back by 5 bases and J by 4 bases.

The CDR3 reads CASSLGLGTAYEQYF. The CDR3 DNA reads as TGTGCCAGCAGTCTGGGGCTAGGGACGGCCTACGAGCAGTACTTC. This rearrangement joins TRBV6-5 to TRBJ2-7; D tentatively fits TRBD1 or TRBD2 (5 bases each). Germline V gene sequence: CDR1 MNHEY, CDR2 SVGAGI. The length of the CDR3 is 15 residues. V lost 5 bases and J lost 2, with 16 bases in between.

There are a few counts of this clone. This chain links TRBV11-2 with TRBJ2-3, with 7 bases lining up with TRBD1. V lost 5 bases and J lost 3; bases outside the gene matches: 5. The germline CDR1 and CDR2 sequences are SGHAT and FQNNGV. The CDR3 has 14 residues. CDR3 in amino acids: CASSTWDRTDTQYF. The CDR3 bases are TGTGCCAGCAGCACCTGGGACAGAACAGATACGCAGTATTTT. The variable domain in full, completed from reference TRBV11-2 and TRBJ2-3, reads EAGVAQSPRYKIIEKRQSVAFWCNPISGHATLYWYQQILGQGPKLLIQFQNNGVVDDSQLPKDRFSAERLKGVDSTLKIQPAKLEDSAVYLCASSTWDRTDTQYFGPGTRLTVL.

The chain couples TRBV9 to TRBJ1-1; D gene ambiguous. The CDR3 runs to 13 residues. The V end lost 3 bases, the J end lost 8 bases, and 14 bases lay between the germline ends. Germline V gene sequence: CDR1 SGDLS, CDR2 YYNGEE. Here the CDR3 reads CASSETGSGEAFF. The DNA for the CDR3 is TGTGCCAGCAGCGAGACGGGGTCGGGAGAAGCTTTCTTT.

V gene TRBV29-1 combines with J gene TRBJ2-2, with 9 bases fitting TRBD1. The junction had 9 bases not matched to a gene; V was cut back by 7 bases and J by 6 bases. Germline lookup yields CDR1 SQVTM and CDR2 ANQGSEA. This CDR3 contains 14 residues. In DNA, the CDR3 is TGCAGCGCCCCCGGGACAGGGTTCTCCGGGGAGCTGTTTTTT. Its protein is CSAPGTGFSGELFF.

This clone is large. The chain links TRBV4-1 to TRBJ1-5; no clear D gene. The V end lost 2 bases, the J end lost 4 bases, and 12 bases lay between the germline ends. CDR3 length: 15 residues. From germline, CDR1 is MGHRA and CDR2 YSYEKL. The CDR3 nucleotides are TGCGCCAGCAGCCAAAATTTCCAAGGGAATCAGCCCCAGCATTTT. As protein: CASSQNFQGNQPQHF.

The V gene is TRBV7-2, the J gene TRBJ2-3, with TRBD2 matching 7 bases. This CDR3 region has 14 residues. The V and J ends lost 4 bases and 6 bases, in that order; junction bases with no gene match: 7. Germline-derived CDR1 and CDR2 are SGHTA and FQGNSA. The DNA for the CDR3 is TGTGCCAGCAGCTCAACCCAGACTAGCGATACGCAGTATTTT. Translation gives CASSSTQTSDTQYF.

This clone appeared a few times. V usage is TRBV7-9 and J usage is TRBJ1-1; D not certain. Germline lookup yields CDR1 SEHNR and CDR2 FQNEAQ (reference sequence). The CDR3 sequence is 13 residues long. V was cut by 2 bases and J by 3 bases, with 7 bases left in between. CDR3 DNA: TGTGCCAGCAGCTTACCATCTGACACTGAAGCTTTCTTT. Protein sequence: CASSLPSDTEAFF.

A single count supports this clone. The chain couples TRBV10-3 to TRBJ2-3, with 7 bases lining up with TRBD1. In germline, CDR1 is ENHRY, CDR2 SYGVKD. The CDR3 consists of 14 residues. The ends lost 8 bases at V and 3 bases at J; junction bases unmatched: 8. The CDR3 DNA follows: TGTGCCATCTCCCCGGGACAGCCGACAGATACGCAGTATTTT. Its translation is CAISPGQPTDTQYF.

This clone was picked up a small number of times. This chain links TRBV2 with TRBJ1-5; D perhaps matches TRBD1 (6 bases). V lost 6 bases to trimming and J lost 6 bases, with 15 bases between them. The CDR3 sequence is 14 residues long. Germline loops: CDR1 SNHLY, CDR2 FYNNEI. In DNA, the CDR3 is TGTGCCAGCAGGGGGGGCTCCGCGGGTCAGCCCCAGCATTTT. Its translation: CASRGGSAGQPQHF.

The J gene is TRBJ2-7, the V gene TRBV7-2; D unresolved. This CDR3 region has 12 residues. Trimming took off 1 base at V and 4 bases at J, with 5 bases between the two ends. Germline V gives CDR1 SGHTA, CDR2 FQGNSA. CDR3 protein: CASSLDDYEQYF. Written as DNA, the CDR3 is TGTGCCAGCAGCTTAGACGATTACGAGCAGTACTTC.

This clone qualifies as large. The CDR3 region is CASSLSGFSYEQYF. DNA of the CDR3: TGTGCCAGCAGTTTATCGGGGTTCTCCTACGAGCAGTACTTC. The rearrangement links TRBV27 to TRBJ2-7, with unresolved D. Trimming pared 0 bases from V and 0 bases from J, leaving 6 bases between. CDR1 is MNHEY, CDR2 SMNVEV, per germline (reference sequence). The CDR3 loop spans 14 amino acids.

This clone was seen once. This chain connects TRBV28 to TRBJ1-3, with 8 nucleotides matching TRBD1. The length of the CDR3 is 17 residues. With 3 bases clipped from V and 0 bases from J, the junction kept 7 bases outside the gene matches. Germline V CDR1 and CDR2: MDHEN, SYDVKM. DNA for the CDR3: TGTGCCAGCAGTTTGACAGGGGCCCTTATCTCTGGAAACACCATATATTTT. Translated: CASSLTGALISGNTIYF.

The chain has TRBV6-5 and TRBJ2-7, with D perhaps given as TRBD1 or TRBD2 (5 bases each). This CDR3 spans 11 amino acids. Germline V gene sequence: CDR1 MNHEY, CDR2 SVGAGI. Trimming removed 6 bases from V and 12 bases from J, with 15 bases in between. CDR3 nucleotide sequence: TGTGCCAGCAGACTCGGGACGGGTCTGTACTTC. This codes for CASRLGTGLYF.

The rearrangement links TRBV28 to TRBJ2-7, with D tentatively TRBD1 (5 bases). From germline, CDR1 is MDHEN and CDR2 SYDVKM. The length of the CDR3 is 15 residues. Trimming stripped 5 bases from V and 3 bases from J, with 17 bases between. The CDR3 loop is CASSPQGGFGYEQYF. The CDR3 region has the DNA TGTGCCAGCAGTCCCCAGGGTGGGTTCGGCTACGAGCAGTACTTC. Together with reference TRBV28 and TRBJ2-7, the CDR3 gives the full variable domain: DVKVTQSSRYLVKRTGEKVFLECVQDMDHENMFWYRQDPGLGLRLIYFSYDVKMKEKGDIPEGYSVSREKKERFSLILESASTNQTSMYLCASSPQGGFGYEQYFGPGTRLTVT.

As regards this clone: One end of the junction fails to match germline, which may point to a read error. The chain joins TRBV7-6 to TRBJ2-1; 11 bases match TRBD2. Germline V gives CDR1 SGHVS, CDR2 FNYEAQ. The CDR3 totals 14 residues. The CDR3 loop is CASSPLAGGLGGVF. The CDR3 nucleotides are TGTGCCAGCAGCCCTCTAGCGGGGGGCCTTGGCGGGGTCTTC.

The chain employs TRBV13 and TRBJ2-3; tentatively, D is TRBD1 (5 bases). CDR3 length: 16 residues. Germline V gene data show CDR1 as PRHDT and CDR2 as FYEKMQ (reference sequence). Trimming removed 1 base from V and 0 bases from J, with 11 bases in between. The CDR3 is CASSLVQGFSTDTQYF. CDR3 DNA: TGTGCCAGCAGCTTAGTCCAGGGTTTTAGCACAGATACGCAGTATTTT.

The table lists this clone with a count of one. V usage is TRBV11-2 and J usage is TRBJ2-7; TRBD2 matches 12 bases. The V gene end was trimmed by 5 bases and the J gene end by 3 bases; junction bases not matched to a gene: 8. Germline values: CDR1 SGHAT, CDR2 FQNNGV. The CDR3 contains 16 residues. The CDR3: CASSPGLAGPYYEQYF. The CDR3, as DNA: TGTGCCAGCAGCCCCGGACTAGCGGGACCTTACTACGAGCAGTACTTC.